This entry concerns a single T cell receptor (beta chain). As yet, its antigen is unknown. This entry is derived from a study of T cell repertoires in cytomegalovirus infection. Looking at the study overall: HLA-B-restricted CMV epitopes that are well studied were used alongside recently identified HLA-C-restricted ones.

Findings and caveats of the study: The study found HLA-C-restricted CMV-specific TCR beta clonotypes dominating the ex vivo response. Identification of carriers of CMV plus the relevant HLA was achieved through cumulative public TCR beta family frequency.

TCRdb re-called the reads through MiXCR, storing one row per CDR3 protein. The data hold some 220,000 distinct CDR3 sequences, with approximately 40% observed a single time. The sequence was obtained from a human donor in good health (CMV status not recorded). Some clones in this sample may be carry-over from other donors' samples. The material was CD8+ T cells from cultured PBMCs, obtained from culture after CMV antigen stimulation.

CDR3: CASSLAAVVRANTEAFF. DNA for the CDR3: TGTGCCAGCAGTTTAGCTGCAGTCGTCCGGGCGAACACTGAAGCTTTCTTT. The rearrangement uses TRBV12-3 or TRBV12-4 and TRBJ1-1; D is uncertain. V lost 0 bases and J lost 1, with 15 bases in between. The CDR3 extends over 17 amino acids.